The 29 T cell receptor beta chains below all came from one sample that was sequenced in a study of cytomegalovirus exposure and HLA in healthy donors. Amplification used 60 Vbeta primers and 13 Jbeta primers. Assay: immunoSEQ multiplex PCR; the TCRdb copy retains only in-frame clones and omits some. Of 150,000 to 200,000 clones detected, 70% to 80% appear once; the ten largest clones hold around 1%. Sequenced input: PBMCs. Receptors originate from a woman aged 40 to 50 in good health and CMV-seronegative.

The gene calls are TRBV28 and TRBJ2-1, with 9 bases that match TRBD2. Germline CDR1 reads MDHEN; CDR2 reads SYDVKM. Trimming at V came to 6 bases and at J to 10 bases, leaving 10 bases not matched to a gene. CDR3 length: 14 amino acids. DNA of the CDR3: TGTGCCAGCAGCTCCTCCGGGACTAGCAGGGAGCAGTTCTTC. This encodes CASSSSGTSREQFF.

V usage is TRBV7-8 and J usage is TRBJ2-7, with 8 nucleotides matching TRBD1. This CDR3 comprises 14 residues. J was trimmed by 3 bases and V by 4 bases; bases with no gene match: 5. Germline V CDR1 and CDR2: SGHVS, FQNEAQ. CDR3 residues: CASSSQGEFYEQYF. CDR3 DNA sequence: TGTGCCAGCAGCTCACAGGGGGAGTTCTACGAGCAGTACTTC.

V usage is TRBV6-5 and J usage is TRBJ2-3; TRBD2 is a possible D gene (6 bases). Germline V gene sequence: CDR1 MNHEY, CDR2 SVGAGI. Trimming removed 6 bases at V and 0 bases at J, with 10 bases between. CDR3 size: 14 residues. The CDR3 spells CASSRRDSTDTQYF. The CDR3 region has the DNA TGTGCCAGCAGCAGGCGGGACAGCACAGATACGCAGTATTTT.

The V gene is TRBV5-1, the J gene TRBJ2-3; no clear D gene. CDR3 length: 13 amino acids. CDR1 and CDR2 (germline): SGHRS, YFSETQ. Trimming removed 5 bases at V and 2 bases at J, with 9 bases between. CDR3 amino acids: CASSGGDTDTQYF. CDR3 coding DNA: TGCGCCAGCAGTGGCGGCGACACAGATACGCAGTATTTT.

The J gene is TRBJ2-2, the V gene TRBV28; 8 bases match TRBD2. The CDR3 length is 16 residues. J gave up 0 bases and V 7 bases, and 7 bases lay outside the gene matches. Germline CDR1 and CDR2: MDHEN and SYDVKM. This CDR3 is CASKTGGTSNTGELFF. The CDR3 DNA follows: TGTGCCAGCAAAACGGGAGGGACCTCGAACACCGGGGAGCTGTTTTTT. The complete variable domain, with remaining parts taken from reference TRBV28 and TRBJ2-2, reads DVKVTQSSRYLVKRTGEKVFLECVQDMDHENMFWYRQDPGLGLRLIYFSYDVKMKEKGDIPEGYSVSREKKERFSLILESASTNQTSMYLCASKTGGTSNTGELFFGEGSRLTVL.

The chain employs TRBV4-2 and TRBJ1-2; TRBD1 agrees at 10 bases. V lost 0 bases, J lost 2 bases, and 3 bases stayed unmatched. There are 16 residues in the CDR3. Germline V lookup: CDR1 LGHNA, CDR2 YNFKEQ. CDR3 sequence (DNA): TGTGCCAGCAGCCAAGAATTGGGACAGGGGAACTATGGCTACACCTTC. Encoded protein: CASSQELGQGNYGYTF.

The chain combines TRBV28 with TRBJ2-3; 10 nucleotides match TRBD2. The V and J ends lost 6 bases and 3 bases, in that order; junction bases with no gene match: 3. The CDR3 spans 14 residues. The germline CDR1 and CDR2 sequences are MDHEN and SYDVKM. The CDR3 DNA follows: TGTGCCAGCAGCCTAGCGGGAGCAACAGATACGCAGTATTTT. Its translation: CASSLAGATDTQYF. The full variable domain, its missing parts supplied by reference TRBV28 and TRBJ2-3, is DVKVTQSSRYLVKRTGEKVFLECVQDMDHENMFWYRQDPGLGLRLIYFSYDVKMKEKGDIPEGYSVSREKKERFSLILESASTNQTSMYLCASSLAGATDTQYFGPGTRLTVL.

The chain couples TRBV4-2 to TRBJ2-7; D perhaps matches TRBD2 (6 bases). The germline V gene encodes CDR1 LGHNA and CDR2 YNFKEQ. Trimming pared 8 bases from V and 1 base from J, leaving 15 bases between. The CDR3 covers 14 residues. CDR3 bases: TGTGCCAGCGGACCAGCCGGGACTTCCTACGAGCAGTACTTC. Its translation is CASGPAGTSYEQYF.

The chain has TRBV4-2 and TRBJ2-3; TRBD2 aligns across 8 bases. Germline CDR1 and CDR2: LGHNA and YNFKEQ. V lost 0 bases and J lost 0; bases outside the gene matches: 5. The CDR3 length is 17 residues. The CDR3 DNA follows: TGTGCCAGCAGCCAAGACAAAGGGACTAGAAGCACAGATACGCAGTATTTT. It encodes CASSQDKGTRSTDTQYF.

The genes are TRBV9 and TRBJ2-5, with D possibly being TRBD2 (6 bases). The germline V gene encodes CDR1 SGDLS and CDR2 YYNGEE. This CDR3 has 15 amino acids. V was pared by 0 bases and J by 4 bases, with 13 bases between. CDR3 coding DNA: TGTGCCAGCAGCGTAGCCCCCGGGAGAGGAGAGACCCAGTACTTC. Amino acid sequence: CASSVAPGRGETQYF.

The rearrangement links TRBV19 to TRBJ2-1; TRBD2 agrees at 8 bases. V lost 3 bases and J lost 13; bases outside the gene matches: 17. Germline V gene sequence: CDR1 LNHDA, CDR2 SQIVND (reference sequence). The CDR3 length is 16 residues. The CDR3 DNA sequence: TGTGCCAGTAGTATGTCAGCGGGTACTGCGGGGGGAACTCAGTTCTTC. Translating gives CASSMSAGTAGGTQFF.

Concerning this clone itself: In this CDR3 the conserved last residue, phenylalanine or tryptophan, is missing, so a read error is likely. Because the CDR3's place on the DNA is in doubt, the DNA is left out and the CDR3 is given as listed by TCRdb. The chain carries TRBV6-1 and TRBJ1-5; TRBD1 was called by the table and not checked on the DNA. Counting both end residues, the CDR3 totals 16 amino acids. Looked up from germline, CDR1 is MNHNS and CDR2 is SASEGT. This CDR3 is CASSEARLDVALGRDI.

The sample holds one count of this clone. The chain recombines TRBV30 with TRBJ1-2; 7 bases match TRBD1. Germline trimming cut 7 bases from V and 2 bases from J; bases unmatched to any gene: 7. The CDR3 sequence is 13 residues long. The germline V gene has CDR1 GTSNPN and CDR2 SVGIG (reference sequence). The CDR3 DNA sequence: TGTGCCTTAACAGGGGTGAGGAACTATGGCTACACCTTC. Translating gives CALTGVRNYGYTF.

The rearrangement uses TRBV2 and TRBJ2-1; 14 bases map to TRBD2. The germline V gene has CDR1 SNHLY and CDR2 FYNNEI. J gave up 10 bases and V 7 bases, and 9 bases lay outside the gene matches. This CDR3 comprises 15 residues. For the CDR3, the DNA is TGTGCCAGCAACCGAGGACTAGCGGGAGGCGGGGAGCAGTTCTTC. Its protein product is CASNRGLAGGGEQFF.

This chain joins TRBV5-1 and TRBJ2-3, with TRBD2 matching over 9 bases. CDR1 is SGHRS and CDR2 is YFSETQ in the germline V gene. V gave up 2 bases and J gave up 4 bases; unmatched junction bases: 8. The CDR3 is made up of 16 amino acids. CDR3 sequence reads: CASSFVVAGVSDTQYF. CDR3 in DNA: TGCGCCAGCAGCTTCGTCGTAGCGGGAGTCTCAGATACGCAGTATTTT.

This clone was seen a few times. CDR3 in amino acids: CSVEKDRNIQYF. CDR3 DNA: TGCAGCGTTGAAAAAGACAGGAACATTCAGTACTTC. V gene TRBV29-1 combines with J gene TRBJ2-4, with D perhaps matching TRBD1 (6 bases). V was shortened by 2 bases and J by 7 bases, with 9 bases between the two germline ends. CDR1 and CDR2 (germline): SQVTM, ANQGSEA. CDR3 size: 12 residues.

V and J are TRBV9 and TRBJ2-1; the match to TRBD2 covers 9 bases. CDR3 length equals 16 residues. Per germline, CDR1 SGDLS and CDR2 YYNGEE. V was pared by 2 bases and J by 4 bases, with 7 bases of the junction left unmatched. Here the CDR3 DNA reads TGTGCCAGCAGCGTCGACGGGCGGGAGGGATACAATGAGCAGTTCTTC. Amino acid sequence: CASSVDGREGYNEQFF.

This clone turned up a few times. The V call is TRBV7-8, the J call TRBJ2-5; 8 nucleotides align to TRBD1. Unmatched junction bases numbered 9, after V lost 1 base and J lost 2 bases. This CDR3 is built from 17 residues. Germline lookup yields CDR1 SGHVS and CDR2 FQNEAQ. The CDR3 nucleotides are TGTGCCAGCAGCTTAGGGGGAGTGGGGGACAGGCAAGAGACCCAGTACTTC. Its translation is CASSLGGVGDRQETQYF.

In this sample, this clone turned up once. The V and J genes are TRBV7-8 and TRBJ2-7; 8 positions match TRBD1. Germline V gives CDR1 SGHVS, CDR2 FQNEAQ. This CDR3 has 15 residues. V was pared by 5 bases and J by 3 bases, with 9 bases of the junction left unmatched. The CDR3 region is CASSQRGTGFYEQYF. CDR3 in DNA: TGTGCCAGCAGCCAAAGGGGGACAGGCTTCTACGAGCAGTACTTC.

This clone was seen only once. The chain is built from TRBV4-2 and TRBJ2-1; D is possibly TRBD2 (6 bases). The CDR3 contains 15 residues. Germline CDR1 LGHNA, CDR2 YNFKEQ. V lost 7 bases to trimming and J lost 0 bases, with 13 bases between them. CDR3 region: CASTPDYLSYNEQFF. DNA for the CDR3: TGTGCCAGCACTCCGGACTACCTCTCCTACAATGAGCAGTTCTTC.

The rearrangement links TRBV9 to TRBJ1-3; possibly TRBD1 for D (6 bases). The V and J ends lost 4 bases and 0 bases respectively, with 14 bases between them. CDR3 length: 16 residues. CDR1 is SGDLS and CDR2 is YYNGEE in the germline V gene. The CDR3 spells CASSPWDKSSGNTIYF. DNA of the CDR3: TGTGCCAGCAGCCCGTGGGACAAGAGCTCTGGAAACACCATATATTTT.

This rearrangement joins TRBV6-5 to TRBJ2-3, with 9 bases that match TRBD1. J gave up 3 bases and V 4 bases, and 5 bases lay outside the gene matches. The CDR3 contains 15 residues. Germline V lookup: CDR1 MNHEY, CDR2 SVGAGI. The CDR3 bases are TGTGCCAGCAGTTCCGGGACAGGGTTTACAGATACGCAGTATTTT. Its protein is CASSSGTGFTDTQYF.

The V call is TRBV6-1, the J call TRBJ2-1, with 7 bases aligning to TRBD2. Germline CDR1 is MNHNS and CDR2 is SASEGT. Losses at the gene ends were 5 bases for V and 4 bases for J; bases not matched to a gene: 5. The CDR3 is 14 amino acids. The CDR3 DNA sequence: TGTGCCAGCAGTTCACTAGCGCCTTACAATGAGCAGTTCTTC. It codes for CASSSLAPYNEQFF.

V gene TRBV19 combines with J gene TRBJ1-2; 9 bases align to TRBD1. Germline V CDR1 and CDR2: LNHDA, SQIVND (reference sequence). CDR3 length: 15 residues. Trimming took 4 bases from V and 5 from J; bases not matched to a gene: 8. As DNA, the CDR3 is TGTGCCAGTAGTACCGCCGGGGACAGGGCTTATGGCTACACCTTC. This sequence encodes CASSTAGDRAYGYTF. The full variable domain, in which reference TRBV19 and TRBJ1-2 provide the parts outside the CDR3, is DGGITQSPKYLFRKEGQNVTLSCEQNLNHDAMYWYRQDPGQGLRLIYYSQIVNDFQKGDIAEGYSVSREKKESFPLTVTSAQKNPTAFYLCASSTAGDRAYGYTFGSGTRLTVV.

The rearrangement joins TRBV28 to TRBJ2-3; D is uncertain. CDR1 and CDR2 (germline): MDHEN, SYDVKM. There are 16 residues in the CDR3. V shed 8 bases and J shed 2 bases, with 20 bases lying between them. In nucleotides, the CDR3 is TGTGCCAGCTCACCCCACAGCCCCGTCAACACAGATACGCAGTATTTT. The encoded protein is CASSPHSPVNTDTQYF. The entire variable domain, with the rest obtained from reference TRBV28 and TRBJ2-3, is as follows: DVKVTQSSRYLVKRTGEKVFLECVQDMDHENMFWYRQDPGLGLRLIYFSYDVKMKEKGDIPEGYSVSREKKERFSLILESASTNQTSMYLCASSPHSPVNTDTQYFGPGTRLTVL.

The V gene is TRBV5-1, the J gene TRBJ2-5; D is possibly TRBD1 (7 bases). The DNA matches TRBJ2-7 better at its end, which makes the J call doubtful. The CDR3 loop spans 15 amino acids. Germline CDR1 SGHRS, CDR2 YFSETQ. The CDR3 DNA follows: TGCGCCAGCAGCCCGGGGGACAGCCTCTCCTACGAGCAGTACTTC. It yields the protein CASSPGDSLSYEQYF.

V is TRBV27 and J is TRBJ2-1; 7 bases map to TRBD2. Germline loops: CDR1 MNHEY, CDR2 SMNVEV (reference sequence). The CDR3 totals 12 residues. J gave up 11 bases and V 5 bases, and 6 bases lay outside the gene matches. The CDR3 reads CASSEAGEQQFF. DNA of the CDR3: TGTGCCAGCAGTGAGGCGGGAGAGCAGCAGTTCTTC.

The genes are TRBV28 and TRBJ1-1; 8 bases are shared with TRBD1. J lost 4 bases, V lost 5 bases, and 6 bases had no gene match. The CDR3 is made up of 14 amino acids. Germline V lookup: CDR1 MDHEN, CDR2 SYDVKM. The CDR3 nucleotides are TGTGCCAGCAGTGACGGACAGGGTGGCACTGAAGCTTTCTTT. It encodes CASSDGQGGTEAFF.

V is TRBV5-4 and J is TRBJ2-7; D is uncertain. CDR1 and CDR2 (germline): SGHNT, YYREEE (reference sequence). The CDR3 is made up of 14 amino acids. V lost 4 bases and J 3 bases, leaving 14 bases between the germline ends. CDR3 residues: CASSHGVGHYEQYF. The DNA for the CDR3 is TGTGCCAGCAGCCACGGAGTAGGCCACTACGAGCAGTACTTC.